The clone carrying this T cell receptor (beta chain) was seen a single time. As handled by the study authors: By means of reference gene primer amplification, nucleated cell counts were estimated. Libraries were prepared by immunoSEQ multiplex PCR; TCRdb keeps only in-frame clonotypes and omits some of them. V and J calls and clone size are given by that table; D and trimming were obtained from the DNA. The sample holds some 130,000 clones, roughly 80% seen once. This record comes from a study of blood T cell repertoires in COVID-19. For the study at large: The origin of the acute and convalescent COVID-19 samples was the United States, Italy and Spain. The cDNA or gDNA used as material had been derived from T cells, B-cell-depleted T cells, or PBMCs.

The age range of participants was 18 to 89 years, with residence in under 25 US areas. The receptor was derived from a man aged 35 to 55 with acute COVID-19. Sequenced sample: PBMCs or T cells enriched from blood (not recorded which).

The CDR3 spells CASREFPPTSGRLEQFF. CDR3 bases: TGTGCCAGCAGAGAATTCCCGCCGACTAGCGGGAGGCTTGAGCAGTTCTTC. V gene TRBV6-1 combines with J gene TRBJ2-1; TRBD2 agrees at 13 bases. In germline, CDR1 is MNHNS, CDR2 SASEGT. V lost 6 bases, J lost 9 bases, and 14 bases stayed unmatched. The CDR3 is made up of 17 amino acids.